These T cell receptor beta chains were read from a single sample in a study of cytomegalovirus exposure and HLA in healthy donors. Clones were sequenced by immunoSEQ multiplex PCR, and TCRdb holds only the in-frame ones, with some missing. The data show some 140,000 clones, about 68% seen once. Source material: PBMCs. These receptors were obtained from a man aged 25-45 years in good health and CMV-seronegative. Both conserved end residues are trimmed from each CDR3. D genes are given only for firm matches.

v_call	j_call	d_call	cdr3_aa
TRBV6-6	TRBJ1-3	NA	ASSLRGHRSGNTIY
TRBV9	TRBJ1-4	TRBD1	ASSATGDVEKLF
TRBV2	TRBJ1-1	NA	ASNRPEVTEAF
TRBV6-5	TRBJ2-7	TRBD2	ASSLAGGPYEQY
TRBV27	TRBJ2-7	TRBD2	ASSSLTSGGTTLQY
TRBV28	TRBJ2-1	NA	ASSPWKGGRGEQF
TRBV19	TRBJ1-4	NA	ASSLRGDAEKLF
TRBV28	TRBJ2-7	TRBD1	ASSFVSGTDEQY
TRBV6-5	TRBJ1-2	NA	ASRPDRQANYGYT
TRBV19	TRBJ2-3	TRBD1	ASSIVFDRGADTQY
TRBV5-4	TRBJ1-1	NA	ASSWQEHTEAF
TRBV11-2	TRBJ2-7	NA	ASSLGRGASYEQY
TRBV19	TRBJ2-7	TRBD1	ASSSGTGFYEQY
TRBV7-2	TRBJ1-5	TRBD1	ASSFAGTVNQPQH
TRBV18	TRBJ1-4	TRBD1	ASSLGTGIHEKLF
TRBV7-6	TRBJ1-1	NA	ASAPGQANTEAF
TRBV4-1	TRBJ2-7	TRBD1	ASSHNPGQDHEQY
TRBV28	TRBJ1-3	NA	ASSSRASAGSGNTIY
TRBV2	TRBJ1-5	TRBD1	ASKGAGNQPQN
TRBV28	TRBJ2-2	NA	ASSFGQNTGELF
TRBV5-4	TRBJ1-1	NA	ASSLTVNTEAF
TRBV29-1	TRBJ1-1	TRBD1	SAIPGGAYTEAF
TRBV7-2	TRBJ1-6	NA	ASSLAFGPLH
TRBV29-1	TRBJ2-7	NA	SVEGPSYEQY
TRBV5-1	TRBJ2-5	TRBD2	ASSFGTSGGGETQY
TRBV5-6	TRBJ2-4	TRBD1	ASSLRGQGTGAKNIQY
TRBV18	TRBJ1-1	TRBD1	ASSPPDRALNTEAF
TRBV5-4	TRBJ2-7	NA	ASSSSGPYEQY
TRBV29-1	TRBJ1-3	TRBD1	SAEGTEGNTIY
TRBV30	TRBJ1-1	NA	AWSVGDTEAF
TRBV7-2	TRBJ2-3	NA	ASSFFPADTQY
TRBV6-4	TRBJ2-1	TRBD2	ASSRLAGGLEQF
TRBV5-1	TRBJ1-1	NA	ASSPEVGGLAEAF
TRBV5-6	TRBJ2-7	NA	ASSLVGVEQY
TRBV7-2	TRBJ2-7	TRBD1	ASSLEAGQGYEQY
TRBV28	TRBJ1-1	NA	ASSLRWLNTEAF
TRBV7-9	TRBJ2-4	TRBD2	SSSLTSGGAGPKNIQY
TRBV5-6	TRBJ1-2	NA	ASSSSGTPAGGYT
TRBV29-1	TRBJ1-1	NA	SVEGPTNTEAF
TRBV4-3	TRBJ1-1	NA	ASSQDRGVADTEAF
TRBV30	TRBJ1-2	NA	ARKDSSYGYT
TRBV9	TRBJ1-1	NA	ASTPLPNTEAF
TRBV11-2	TRBJ2-7	NA	ASSSQGGREQY
TRBV5-5	TRBJ2-3	TRBD1	ASSLMAGGEDTQY
TRBV13	TRBJ2-1	TRBD2	ASSPTSGGASYNEQF
TRBV5-4	TRBJ1-1	TRBD1	ASSQAQGQGYTEAF
TRBV28	TRBJ2-5	NA	ASSLLEVRETQY
TRBV10-3	TRBJ2-1	TRBD2	AISMGLAGGPTNNEQF
TRBV30	TRBJ1-3	TRBD1	AWSVTGIGNTIY
TRBV28	TRBJ1-1	TRBD1	ASSSWTGEAF
TRBV4-2	TRBJ2-5	NA	ASSPSRGAGETQY
TRBV7-2	TRBJ2-2	NA	ASSLDTGSGELF
TRBV5-1	TRBJ2-2	NA	ASSQRGGASTGELF
TRBV28	TRBJ2-7	NA	ASSRRRGVFDEQY